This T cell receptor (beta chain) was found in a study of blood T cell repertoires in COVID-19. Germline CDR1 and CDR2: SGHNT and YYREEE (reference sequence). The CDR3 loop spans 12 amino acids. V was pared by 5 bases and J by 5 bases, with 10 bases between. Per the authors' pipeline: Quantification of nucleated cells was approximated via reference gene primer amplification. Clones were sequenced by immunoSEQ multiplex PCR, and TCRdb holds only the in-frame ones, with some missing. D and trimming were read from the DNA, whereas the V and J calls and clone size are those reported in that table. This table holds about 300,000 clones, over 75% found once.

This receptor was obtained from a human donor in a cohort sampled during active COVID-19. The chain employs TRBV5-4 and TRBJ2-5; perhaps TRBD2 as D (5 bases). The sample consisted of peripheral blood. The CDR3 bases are TGTGCCAGCAGTTTCCCGGGGGAGACCCAGTACTTC. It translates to CASSFPGETQYF.